Listed below are T cell receptor beta chains from one sample, sequenced in a study of blood T cells in healthy people across ages. TCRdb recomputed calls from the 5' RACE reads with MiXCR, one row per CDR3 protein. The table shows approximately 800,000 distinct CDR3 sequences, with approximately 55% occurring only once. The sample was blood. All receptors come from a man at least 80 years old in good health. The CDR3 runs from the conserved cysteine through the conserved F or W. The D gene is left open where the match is weak. Clone size is stated in some rows and not others, as once, few, many or a class when expanded.

>TRBV7-9|-|TRBJ2-3|-
CASSAREPQYF
TGTGCCAGCAGCGCCCGGGAACCGCAGTATTTT
>TRBV29-1|TRBD2|TRBJ2-3|-
CSVDGAGNTDTQYF
TGCAGCGTTGATGGAGCGGGAAATACAGATACGCAGTATTTT
>TRBV6-1|-|TRBJ2-5|-
CATSVDAGFQETQYF
TGTGCCACCAGCGTAGACGCGGGGTTCCAAGAGACCCAGTACTTC
>TRBV11-2|-|TRBJ2-7|-
CASSLFGLAAIEQYF
TGTGCCAGCAGCTTATTCGGATTAGCGGCAATCGAGCAGTACTTC
>TRBV20-1|TRBD1|TRBJ1-6|-
CSARPNPGTGDSPLHF
TGCAGTGCTAGACCCAACCCTGGGACAGGGGATTCACCCCTCCACTTT
>TRBV5-4|-|TRBJ2-7|-
CASSYSGTIYEQYF
TGTGCCAGCAGCTACTCCGGGACAATCTACGAGCAGTACTTC
>TRBV24-1|-|TRBJ2-7|-
CATSAVTLASYEQYF
TGTGCCACCAGTGCTGTGACATTAGCCTCCTACGAGCAGTACTTC
>TRBV5-1|-|TRBJ2-1|few
CASDVGPSSYNEQFF
TGCGCCAGCGACGTGGGCCCCAGCTCCTACAATGAGCAGTTCTTC
>TRBV5-1|-|TRBJ2-2|-
CASRAGTPTTGELFF
TGCGCCAGCAGAGCCGGGACCCCTACAACCGGGGAGCTGTTTTTT
>TRBV2|-|TRBJ1-6|few
CASSYSRINSPLHF
TGTGCCAGCTCGTACTCCAGGATTAATTCACCCCTCCACTTT
>TRBV4-1|-|TRBJ2-7|few
CASSRDSWSSYEQYF
TGCGCCAGCAGCCGAGACTCCTGGAGCTCCTACGAGCAGTACTTC
>TRBV7-6|TRBD2|TRBJ2-1|few
CASSLLFTSGRDYNEQFF
TGTGCCAGCAGCTTATTGTTTACTAGCGGGAGGGACTACAATGAGCAGTTCTTC
>TRBV6-6|-|TRBJ2-7|-
CASSYGSGRPSSYEQYF
TGTGCCAGCAGTTACGGTTCGGGCAGGCCTTCTTCCTACGAGCAGTACTTC
>TRBV5-6|-|TRBJ1-5|-
CASSLRQVDSNQPQHF
TGTGCCAGCAGCTTGCGGCAGGTCGATAGCAATCAGCCCCAGCATTTT
>TRBV10-3|TRBD1|TRBJ2-7|-
CAINSAGQGANEQYF
TGTGCCATCAATTCCGCGGGACAGGGGGCCAACGAGCAGTACTTC
>TRBV12-3/TRBV12-4|TRBD2|TRBJ2-3|-
CASRPSGSTDTQYF
TGTGCCAGCAGGCCTAGCGGGAGCACAGATACGCAGTATTTT
>TRBV27|-|TRBJ2-1|-
CASSLISLQNEQFF
TGTGCCAGCAGTTTAATTTCGCTACAAAATGAGCAGTTCTTC
>TRBV25-1|-|TRBJ2-1|once
CASSRGQLVHERFF
TGTGCCAGCAGTAGGGGCCAATTGGTCCATGAGCGGTTCTTC